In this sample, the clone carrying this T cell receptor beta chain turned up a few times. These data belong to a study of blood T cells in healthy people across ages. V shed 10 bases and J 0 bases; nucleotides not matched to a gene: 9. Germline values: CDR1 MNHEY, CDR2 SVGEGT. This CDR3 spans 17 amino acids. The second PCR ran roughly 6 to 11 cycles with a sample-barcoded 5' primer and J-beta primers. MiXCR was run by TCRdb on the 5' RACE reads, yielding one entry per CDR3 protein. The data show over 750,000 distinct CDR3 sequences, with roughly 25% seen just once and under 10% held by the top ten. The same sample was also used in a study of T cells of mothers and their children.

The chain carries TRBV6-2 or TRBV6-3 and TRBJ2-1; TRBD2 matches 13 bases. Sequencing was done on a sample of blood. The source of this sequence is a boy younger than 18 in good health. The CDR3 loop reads CAITGLAGRYSYNEQFF. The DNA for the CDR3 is TGTGCCATCACGGGACTAGCGGGGCGATACTCCTACAATGAGCAGTTCTTC.